These T cell receptor beta chains were read from a single sample in a study of T cell changes during pregnancy in multiple sclerosis. Generated by immunoSEQ multiplex PCR, the TCRdb table keeps only in-frame clones and is missing some. The sample includes some 100,000 clones, approximately 92% of them seen just once. The sequencing used peripheral blood, collected in the second trimester of pregnancy. All receptors derive from a female donor with multiple sclerosis, enrolled in a pregnancy study. CDR3s include the opening cysteine and the closing phenylalanine or tryptophan. The D gene is left open where the match is weak. For some rows the clone size is stated as once, few or many, or as a class when expanded; others skip it.

clone size	V gene	D gene	J gene	CDR3 DNA	CDR3 protein
NA	TRBV7-2	NA	TRBJ2-3	TGTGCCAGCAGGGTACTTAAGGGGTCAGATACGCAGTATTTT	CASRVLKGSDTQYF
NA	TRBV6-1	TRBD2	TRBJ2-3	TGTGCCAGCAGTGAGAGACTAGCGGGGACTAGCACAGATACGCAGTATTTT	CASSERLAGTSTDTQYF
NA	TRBV28	NA	TRBJ1-6	TGTGCCAGCAGCAACTTTCAGGCCCTCCACTTT	CASSNFQALHF
NA	TRBV11-2	NA	TRBJ2-1	TGTGCCAGCAGCTTCTACAGGGCGAGGTACAATGAGCAGTTCTTC	CASSFYRARYNEQFF
NA	TRBV7-2	NA	TRBJ2-2	TGTGCCAGCAGTTTAACCGTCACTAACCCGAACACCGGGGAGCTGTTTTTT	CASSLTVTNPNTGELFF
once	TRBV19	NA	TRBJ1-5	TGTGCCAGTAGTATTTGGAGTTGGCTCCGGGAGGGTCAGCCCCAGCATTTT	CASSIWSWLREGQPQHF
NA	TRBV6-5	TRBD1	TRBJ2-5	TGTGCCAGCAGTGTACAGGGGGCTGTGGAGACCCAGTACTTC	CASSVQGAVETQYF
NA	TRBV6-6	NA	TRBJ2-1	TGTGCCAGCAGCCCGAGTTGGGCCAATGAGCAGTTCTTC	CASSPSWANEQFF
NA	TRBV7-3	TRBD2	TRBJ2-2	TGTGCCAGCAGGGGACTAGCGGGAGCGAACACCGGGGAGCTGTTTTTT	CASRGLAGANTGELFF
NA	TRBV10-3	NA	TRBJ1-5	TGTGCCATCAGTGAGGGCCTTCGGGAGCCCCAGCATTTT	CAISEGLREPQHF
NA	TRBV19	TRBD1	TRBJ2-1	TGTGCCAGTAGTATGGACAGGGGGCGTGAGAATGAGCAGTTCTTC	CASSMDRGRENEQFF
once	TRBV29-1	NA	TRBJ2-1	TGCAGCGTTGGGGCGGGATTACCCTTTGAGCAGTTCTTC	CSVGAGLPFEQFF
NA	TRBV15	TRBD1	TRBJ1-2	TGTGCCACCAGCAGTACAGGGGGCGTAGCTGGCTACACCTTC	CATSSTGGVAGYTF
once	TRBV28	NA	TRBJ2-1	TGTGCCAGCAGTGGGGAACCCGACAGAGTCGATCCATTCTACAATGAGCAGTTCTTC	CASSGEPDRVDPFYNEQFF
NA	TRBV4-2	NA	TRBJ1-5	TGTGCCAGCAGCCAAGAAGGCAGGGGTATTAATCAGCCCCAGCATTTT	CASSQEGRGINQPQHF